The clone carrying this T cell receptor beta chain occurred many times. Antigen specificity is unknown. This sample is drawn from a study of T cells after yellow fever vaccination. The study, taken as a whole, reports: It was a weaker secondary response, yet one that peaked faster, at day 5 versus 15.

TCRdb processed the 5' RACE reads anew with MiXCR; each CDR3 protein has one entry. The data show about 500,000 distinct CDR3 sequences, about 15% seen once. After removal of 8 bases from V and 3 bases from J, the junction contained 5 bases not matched to a gene. The CDR3 covers 13 residues. The material was PBMCs, obtained about 5 days after the first yellow fever vaccination. This TCR was recovered from a man younger than 35 who received the YFV17D yellow fever vaccine. The chain couples TRBV12-3 or TRBV12-4 to TRBJ2-5; 8 positions match TRBD2. CDR3: CASFEAGEETQYF. CDR3 nucleotide sequence: TGTGCCAGCTTTGAAGCGGGGGAAGAGACCCAGTACTTC.